These 16 T cell receptor beta chains share one sample of origin, sequenced in a study of T cell responses to AZD1222 COVID-19 vaccine. The repertoire was sequenced with immunoSEQ multiplex PCR; TCRdb's copy has only in-frame clones and lacks some. The data show about 150,000 clones, about 87% seen once. The sequencing used peripheral blood, collected 28 days after the second AZD1222 dose. The receptors were gathered from an adult who received the AZD1222 COVID-19 vaccine.

The chain uses TRBV28 and TRBJ2-1; 12 positions match TRBD1. The V gene's germline CDR1 is MDHEN and CDR2 SYDVKM. This CDR3 is built from 18 residues. With V trimmed by 5 bases and J by 5 bases, 13 bases remained unmatched. CDR3 DNA: TGTGCCAGCAGTCCCCAACTTCCGGGACAGGGGGCGAACAATGAGCAGTTCTTC. Translating it yields CASSPQLPGQGANNEQFF.

Only one count was recorded for this clone. The chain has TRBV28 and TRBJ1-2; D ambiguous. Trimming took 6 bases from V and 4 from J, leaving 18 bases between them. Germline lookup yields CDR1 MDHEN and CDR2 SYDVKM. This CDR3 has 15 residues. CDR3 nucleotide sequence: TGTGCCAGCAGCCCCCCCGGAGGGTCGATCTATGGCTACACCTTC. It yields the protein CASSPPGGSIYGYTF.

V is TRBV9 and J is TRBJ1-6; D perhaps matches TRBD1 (6 bases). The germline gives CDR1 SGDLS, CDR2 YYNGEE. The CDR3 runs 13 residues. V dropped 3 bases and J dropped 13 bases, with 14 bases sitting between them. CDR3 coding DNA: TGTGCCAGCAGCGCCTCACAGGGCCTCCCCCTCCACTTT. Amino acid sequence: CASSASQGLPLHF.

The chain carries TRBV28 and TRBJ1-1; D call uncertain. Germline V gene lookup returns CDR1 MDHEN and CDR2 SYDVKM. This CDR3 region has 15 residues. V was cut by 2 bases and J by 0 bases, with 10 bases left in between. This CDR3 reads CASSLRREVNTEAFF. The DNA of the CDR3 is TGTGCCAGCAGTTTACGGCGAGAGGTGAACACTGAAGCTTTCTTT.

The chain is built from TRBV6-5 and TRBJ2-6, with 7 bases that match TRBD2. Per germline, CDR1 MNHEY and CDR2 SVGAGI. The V and J ends lost 2 bases and 1 base, in that order; junction bases with no gene match: 2. The CDR3 is 16 amino acids. CDR3 sequence reads: CASSYGGVSGANVLTF. As DNA, the CDR3 is TGTGCCAGCAGTTACGGGGGGGTTTCTGGGGCCAACGTCCTGACTTTC.

CDR3 in amino acids: CAIRTGGDTGELFF. The CDR3 DNA is TGTGCCATCAGGACAGGGGGGGACACCGGGGAGCTGTTTTTT. The chain is built from TRBV10-3 and TRBJ2-2; the match to TRBD1 covers 9 bases. This CDR3 has 14 amino acids. V trimming: 6 bases; J trimming: 3 bases; junction bases outside the gene matches: 2. Germline V lookup: CDR1 ENHRY, CDR2 SYGVKD.

The genes are TRBV10-3 and TRBJ2-2, with D perhaps TRBD1 or TRBD2 (5 bases each). The germline CDR1 and CDR2 sequences are ENHRY and SYGVKD. CDR3 length: 13 residues. The germline V and J ends were trimmed by 0 bases and 6 bases, with 5 bases remaining between them. CDR3 protein: CAISESGAGELFF. CDR3 nucleotide sequence: TGTGCCATCAGTGAGTCGGGGGCCGGGGAGCTGTTTTTT.

The chain combines TRBV7-2 with TRBJ2-1; perhaps TRBD2 as D (5 bases). The CDR3 extends over 14 amino acids. From germline, CDR1 is SGHTA and CDR2 FQGNSA. The V end was cut by 2 bases, the J end by 5 bases, with 10 bases between. DNA of the CDR3: TGTGCCAGCAGCTTAACTAGACGGAACAATGAGCAGTTCTTC. This encodes CASSLTRRNNEQFF.

This chain uses TRBV14 with TRBJ2-2; perhaps TRBD2 as D (6 bases). The V end lost 0 bases, the J end lost 8 bases, and 13 bases lay between the germline ends. CDR1 and CDR2 (germline): SGHDN, FVKESK. The length of the CDR3 is 15 residues. The CDR3 DNA sequence: TGTGCCAGCAGCCAAGATTGGGCCGGGAGAGGGGAGCTGTTTTTT. Translated, it gives CASSQDWAGRGELFF.

The rearrangement links TRBV7-8 to TRBJ1-5; 8 bases align to TRBD1. The germline gives CDR1 SGHVS, CDR2 FQNEAQ. Trimming took 5 bases from V and 1 from J; bases not matched to a gene: 4. This CDR3 comprises 15 residues. The CDR3 DNA is TGTGCCAGCAGCAACGACAGGGGAAGCAATCAGCCCCAGCATTTT. It is translated as CASSNDRGSNQPQHF.

This chain connects TRBV5-1 to TRBJ2-1, with 10 nucleotides matching TRBD2. The germline V gene encodes CDR1 SGHRS and CDR2 YFSETQ. This CDR3 has 16 residues. The V and J ends lost 5 bases and 6 bases, in that order; junction bases with no gene match: 11. The CDR3, as DNA: TGCGCCAGCAGACAGGGGCCTAGCGGGAGCAGCAATGAGCAGTTCTTC. As protein: CASRQGPSGSSNEQFF.

The chain uses TRBV19 and TRBJ1-2; D is possibly TRBD1 (5 bases). The CDR3 is 15 residues long. V was cut by 11 bases and J by 1 base, with 20 bases left in between. CDR1 is LNHDA and CDR2 is SQIVND in the germline V gene (reference sequence). In DNA, the CDR3 is TGTGCCTGCGGAGTTGGGGGAGGAAGTAACTATGGCTACACCTTC. Translating it yields CACGVGGGSNYGYTF. The full variable domain, rest sourced from reference TRBV19 and TRBJ1-2, is DGGITQSPKYLFRKEGQNVTLSCEQNLNHDAMYWYRQDPGQGLRLIYYSQIVNDFQKGDIAEGYSVSREKKESFPLTVTSAQKNPTAFYLCACGVGGGSNYGYTFGSGTRLTVV.

The chain couples TRBV2 to TRBJ2-6; D may be TRBD2 (6 bases). V was cut by 6 bases and J by 4 bases, with 13 bases left in between. CDR3 length: 15 amino acids. The V gene's germline CDR1 is SNHLY and CDR2 FYNNEI. Here the CDR3 reads CASSGGKRGANVLTF. As DNA, the CDR3 is TGTGCCAGCAGCGGAGGGAAAAGAGGGGCCAACGTCCTGACTTTC.

The V gene is TRBV4-3, the J gene TRBJ1-2; tentative D call: TRBD1 (5 bases). The CDR3 runs 13 residues. The germline V and J ends were trimmed by 0 bases and 8 bases, with 10 bases remaining between them. Germline CDR1 reads LGHNA; CDR2 reads YSLEER. The CDR3 here is CASSQEGDGGYTF. CDR3 nucleotides: TGCGCCAGCAGCCAAGAGGGGGACGGCGGCTACACCTTC.

The DNA of the CDR3 is TGTGCCACCAGTGATTTTACTAGCGGGAGTGGTACCGGGGAGCTGTTTTTT. It is translated as CATSDFTSGSGTGELFF. This rearrangement joins TRBV24-1 to TRBJ2-2, with 11 bases that match TRBD2. CDR3 size: 17 residues. After removal of 1 base from V and 5 bases from J, the junction contained 5 bases not matched to a gene. Germline V gene sequence: CDR1 KGHDR, CDR2 SFDVKD.

The CDR3 DNA reads as TGTGCCAGCAGCCCCCTCTCAGGGGGGCGAATAGGTACGCAGTATTTT. Amino acid sequence: CASSPLSGGRIGTQYF. The genes are TRBV3-1 (or the pseudogene TRBV3-2) and TRBJ2-3; D is possibly TRBD1 (7 bases). Trimming shortened V by 4 bases and J by 8 bases, and 22 bases separated the two germline ends. The CDR3 contains 16 residues. The germline CDR1 and CDR2 sequences are LGHDT and YNNKEL (reference sequence).